The 28 T cell receptor beta chains given below trace back to one sample, sequenced in a study of cytomegalovirus exposure and HLA in healthy donors. This PCR relied on a set of 60 Vbeta primers and 13 Jbeta primers. Assay used: immunoSEQ multiplex PCR; TCRdb lists only in-frame clones, some missing. The sample has about 220,000 clones, 60% to 80% seen once. The specimen was PBMCs. These receptors all come from a male donor in good health and CMV-seronegative.

The chain carries TRBV5-6 and TRBJ2-7, with TRBD2 as a possible D gene (5 bases). The CDR3 covers 13 residues. Germline values: CDR1 SGHDT, CDR2 YYEEEE. Trimming left V 0 bases short and J 6 bases short, with 10 bases between. The CDR3 loop is CASSLGRTFEQYF. The CDR3 DNA reads as TGTGCCAGCAGCTTGGGGCGGACTTTCGAGCAGTACTTC.

This sequence joins TRBV2 and TRBJ2-1; 12 bases agree with TRBD2. The CDR3 contains 19 residues. Germline lookup yields CDR1 SNHLY and CDR2 FYNNEI. Trimming at V came to 2 bases and at J to 0 bases, leaving 8 bases not matched to a gene. The CDR3 reads CASSEHGTSGFSSYNEQFF. For the CDR3, the DNA is TGTGCCAGCAGTGAACATGGGACTAGCGGGTTTAGCTCCTACAATGAGCAGTTCTTC.

The count of this clone is one. The gene calls are TRBV13 and TRBJ2-7; D remains ambiguous. This CDR3 contains 13 residues. The ends were cut back, 3 bases at V and 5 bases at J, with 11 bases in the middle. Germline values: CDR1 PRHDT, CDR2 FYEKMQ (reference sequence). CDR3 amino acids: CASSFGRYDEQYF. The DNA for the CDR3 is TGTGCCAGCAGCTTTGGCAGGTATGACGAGCAGTACTTC.

The rearrangement links TRBV5-1 to TRBJ2-1; 9 nucleotides line up with TRBD1. Losses at the gene ends were 0 bases for V and 5 bases for J; bases not matched to a gene: 12. This CDR3 spans 18 amino acids. Germline V gene lookup returns CDR1 SGHRS and CDR2 YFSETQ. In nucleotides, the CDR3 is TGCGCCAGCAGCTTGGGTCTTGGGTTGGGGACAGGGAACAATGAGCAGTTCTTC. Its protein is CASSLGLGLGTGNNEQFF.

J is TRBJ2-7 and V is TRBV18; 10 nucleotides match TRBD1. V shed 5 bases and J 4 bases; nucleotides not matched to a gene: 14. Germline lookup yields CDR1 KGHSH and CDR2 LQKENI. There are 17 residues in the CDR3. CDR3 in amino acids: CASSSSPGTGVVYEQYF. DNA for the CDR3: TGTGCCAGCTCATCCTCACCCGGGACAGGGGTTGTATACGAGCAGTACTTC.

This clone was observed a handful of times. The gene calls are TRBV9 and TRBJ1-1, with D maybe TRBD1 (5 bases). Germline V gene sequence: CDR1 SGDLS, CDR2 YYNGEE. This CDR3 region has 15 residues. The V and J ends lost 0 bases and 2 bases respectively, with 11 bases between them. CDR3 residues: CASSVEARDNTEAFF. The CDR3 DNA reads TGTGCCAGCAGCGTAGAGGCCAGGGATAACACTGAAGCTTTCTTT.

CDR3 bases: TGTGCCAGCAACTTGGACTATAGCAATCAGCCCCAGCATTTT. This encodes CASNLDYSNQPQHF. V gene TRBV6-1 combines with J gene TRBJ1-5; the D is unclear. Trimming stripped 7 bases from V and 0 bases from J, with 10 bases between. Germline V gene data show CDR1 as MNHNS and CDR2 as SASEGT. The CDR3 is 14 residues long.

This chain uses TRBV4-2 with TRBJ1-3; no firm D call. The CDR3 consists of 17 residues. Germline lookup yields CDR1 LGHNA and CDR2 YNFKEQ. V lost 1 base, J lost 0 bases, and 13 bases lay in between. The CDR3 here is CASSQAEAATSGNTIYF. The CDR3, as DNA: TGTGCCAGCAGCCAAGCAGAGGCGGCGACCTCTGGAAACACCATATATTTT.

V and J are TRBV12-2 and TRBJ2-7; the table's D call TRBD2 went unverified against the DNA. TRBV12-2 represents a pseudogene. This CDR3 has 15 amino acids. The CDR3 spells CASRFLTSGGYEQYF. CDR3 DNA sequence: TGTGCAAGTCGCTTTCTAACTAGCGGGGGCTACGAGCAGTACTTC.

V and J are TRBV19 and TRBJ2-1, with TRBD1 matching 9 bases. The CDR3 length is 15 residues. Trimming removed 4 bases from V and 6 bases from J; junction bases left unmatched: 7. CDR1 is LNHDA, CDR2 SQIVND, per germline (reference sequence). The CDR3 sequence is CASSTTGTGINEQFF. The CDR3 DNA is TGTGCCAGTAGTACTACCGGGACAGGGATCAATGAGCAGTTCTTC. Full variable domain (remainder filled in from reference TRBV19 and TRBJ2-1): DGGITQSPKYLFRKEGQNVTLSCEQNLNHDAMYWYRQDPGQGLRLIYYSQIVNDFQKGDIAEGYSVSREKKESFPLTVTSAQKNPTAFYLCASSTTGTGINEQFFGPGTRLTVL.

Of note for this clone: The same CDR3 arises from other DNA sequences in this sample as well. The chain is built from TRBV19 and TRBJ2-1; TRBD2 matches 11 bases. There are 16 residues in the CDR3. J gave up 0 bases and V 2 bases, and 0 bases lay outside the gene matches. CDR1 is LNHDA and CDR2 is SQIVND in the germline V gene (reference sequence). The CDR3 here is CASSILAGGSYNEQFF. The CDR3 region has the DNA TGTGCCAGTAGTATACTAGCGGGGGGCTCCTACAATGAGCAGTTCTTC.

The count of this clone is one. This chain links TRBV23-1 with TRBJ1-1, with 7 bases lining up with TRBD1. TRBV23-1 is noted as an ORF with a role that remains uncertain. Trimming took 1 base from V and 8 from J; bases not matched to a gene: 10. The CDR3 contains 15 residues. The CDR3 here is CASSQFTGEGSEAFF. CDR3 nucleotide sequence: TGCGCCAGCAGTCAATTTACAGGGGAAGGATCCGAAGCTTTCTTT.

This clone was seen only a few times. The V gene is TRBV7-9, the J gene TRBJ1-5; D is perhaps TRBD1 (6 bases). The CDR3 loop spans 15 amino acids. V was pared by 3 bases and J by 3 bases, with 12 bases between. Germline loops: CDR1 SEHNR, CDR2 FQNEAQ (reference sequence). CDR3 DNA: TGTGCCAGCAGCTTCGTGGCAGGGGTCAATCAGCCCCAGCATTTT. Amino acid sequence: CASSFVAGVNQPQHF.

The chain has TRBV6-1 and TRBJ2-7, with D possibly matching TRBD2 (6 bases). The V end was cut by 7 bases, the J end by 2 bases, with 9 bases between. Germline values: CDR1 MNHNS, CDR2 SASEGT. The CDR3 contains 12 residues. The DNA of the CDR3 is TGTGCCAGCAATAGACTAGCCTACGAGCAGTACTTC. Translation gives CASNRLAYEQYF.

The V gene is TRBV15, the J gene TRBJ2-6, with D possibly being TRBD1 (5 bases). The length of the CDR3 is 20 residues. V was cut by 4 bases and J by 2 bases, with 24 bases left in between. CDR1 LNHNV and CDR2 YYDKDF come from the germline V gene (reference sequence). The CDR3 loop is CATSNDIRQTPGTGANVLTF. CDR3 nucleotides: TGTGCCACCAGCAATGACATCCGACAGACCCCAGGCACTGGGGCCAACGTCCTGACTTTC.

The chain has TRBV6-4 and TRBJ1-2; D perhaps matches TRBD1 (5 bases). The CDR3 contains 13 residues. CDR1 and CDR2 (germline): MRHNA, SNTAGT. Trimming shortened V by 6 bases and J by 5 bases, and 13 bases separated the two germline ends. The CDR3 sequence is CASRPPAGYGYTF. The CDR3 DNA reads as TGTGCCAGCAGGCCCCCGGCAGGGTATGGCTACACCTTC.

This sequence joins TRBV6-1 and TRBJ1-3, with D unclear. CDR3 length equals 16 residues. Germline V lookup: CDR1 MNHNS, CDR2 SASEGT. The V end was cut by 2 bases, the J end by 0 bases, with 11 bases between. In DNA, the CDR3 is TGTGCCAGCAGTGAACAGGTTATTATCTCTGGAAACACCATATATTTT. Translating gives CASSEQVIISGNTIYF.

The CDR3 coding sequence is TGCGCCAGCAGTCCCGAGCCGGGGGGGCAGTTCTTC. Translation: CASSPEPGGQFF. The rearrangement joins TRBV5-1 to TRBJ2-1, with TRBD2 identical over 7 bases. Losses at the gene ends were 5 bases for V and 12 bases for J; bases not matched to a gene: 8. The CDR3 has 12 amino acids. Germline V gene data show CDR1 as SGHRS and CDR2 as YFSETQ.

The J gene is TRBJ1-1, the V gene TRBV19, with 8 bases matching TRBD1. The CDR3 sequence is 17 residues long. Germline V gives CDR1 LNHDA, CDR2 SQIVND (reference sequence). Unmatched junction bases numbered 18, after V lost 7 bases and J lost 5 bases. This chain's CDR3 is CASTTGTGSFTGTEAFF. In nucleotides, the CDR3 is TGTGCCAGTACCACCGGGACAGGATCTTTCACGGGGACTGAAGCTTTCTTT. The variable domain in full, with the rest retrieved from reference TRBV19 and TRBJ1-1, is DGGITQSPKYLFRKEGQNVTLSCEQNLNHDAMYWYRQDPGQGLRLIYYSQIVNDFQKGDIAEGYSVSREKKESFPLTVTSAQKNPTAFYLCASTTGTGSFTGTEAFFGQGTRLTVV.

The V and J genes are TRBV9 and TRBJ1-2; D is undetermined. CDR1 and CDR2 from the germline V gene are SGDLS and YYNGEE. V was clipped by 4 bases and J by 4 bases, with 17 bases between them. This CDR3 has 15 amino acids. The CDR3 nucleotides are TGTGCCAGCAGCCTCCGTAGCATGGGTTCCTATGGCTACACCTTC. Protein: CASSLRSMGSYGYTF.

V and J are TRBV27 and TRBJ2-7; a possible D gene is TRBD2 (5 bases). V shed 2 bases and J shed 6 bases, with 11 bases lying between them. CDR1 is MNHEY, CDR2 SMNVEV, per germline (reference sequence). The CDR3 contains 13 residues. The CDR3 bases are TGTGCCAGCAGTTTAGCGTTAGGAGGCGAGCAGTACTTC. Translated: CASSLALGGEQYF.

V is TRBV5-1 and J is TRBJ2-1; no definite D call. This CDR3 is 15 amino acids long. The germline gives CDR1 SGHRS, CDR2 YFSETQ. Between the trimmed V and J ends, which lost 4 bases and 0 bases, there was a span of 11 bases. CDR3 amino acids: CASSPTVSSYNEQFF. The CDR3 DNA sequence: TGCGCCAGCAGCCCAACAGTTTCCTCCTACAATGAGCAGTTCTTC.

The rearrangement uses TRBV4-1 and TRBJ2-7, with TRBD1 identical over 7 bases. From germline, CDR1 is MGHRA and CDR2 YSYEKL. The CDR3 consists of 14 residues. The V gene end was trimmed by 3 bases and the J gene end by 7 bases; junction bases not matched to a gene: 9. CDR3 in DNA: TGCGCCAGCAGCCAGACAGGGCCCCTTGGGGAGCAGTACTTC. The encoded protein is CASSQTGPLGEQYF.

This rearrangement joins TRBV9 to TRBJ2-2, with unresolved D. Trimming stripped 0 bases from V and 5 bases from J, with 5 bases between. The germline V gene has CDR1 SGDLS and CDR2 YYNGEE. The CDR3 runs 13 residues. The CDR3 DNA is TGTGCCAGCAGCGTAGACGGGACCGGGGAGCTGTTTTTT. Translating gives CASSVDGTGELFF.

Regarding this clone: A read error may produce the germline difference seen at one junction end. The rearrangement uses TRBV5-1 and TRBJ2-2; a weak D match, TRBD2 (6 bases). The CDR3 covers 16 residues. Germline CDR1 is SGHRS and CDR2 is YFSETQ. DNA for the CDR3: TGCGCCGGCAGCTTGGTACCGGGACTGAACACCGGGGAGCTGTTTTTT. It codes for CAGSLVPGLNTGELFF.

The CDR3 loop is CASSLFKGAFYEQYF. The CDR3 DNA is TGTGCCAGCAGCTTGTTCAAGGGGGCGTTCTACGAGCAGTACTTC. The V and J genes are TRBV5-4 and TRBJ2-7; 7 nucleotides match TRBD1. The CDR3 consists of 15 residues. Germline V gene lookup returns CDR1 SGHNT and CDR2 YYREEE (reference sequence). The ends lost 1 base at V and 3 bases at J; junction bases unmatched: 7.

V is TRBV11-2 and J is TRBJ1-6, with D unresolved. The CDR3 consists of 14 residues. Germline V gene lookup returns CDR1 SGHAT and CDR2 FQNNGV. Trimming shortened V by 1 base and J by 5 bases, and 6 bases separated the two germline ends. The CDR3 region is CASSLGGNNSPLHF. DNA of the CDR3: TGTGCCAGCAGCTTAGGAGGGAATAATTCACCCCTCCACTTT. The full variable domain, in which reference TRBV11-2 and TRBJ1-6 provide the parts outside the CDR3, is EAGVAQSPRYKIIEKRQSVAFWCNPISGHATLYWYQQILGQGPKLLIQFQNNGVVDDSQLPKDRFSAERLKGVDSTLKIQPAKLEDSAVYLCASSLGGNNSPLHFGNGTRLTVT.

The rearrangement links TRBV6-5 to TRBJ2-3, with TRBD2 matching over 9 bases. The CDR3 spans 16 residues. Germline V gene sequence: CDR1 MNHEY, CDR2 SVGAGI. V lost 0 bases and J lost 8; bases outside the gene matches: 9. The CDR3 region is CASSYSISATSGTQYF. In DNA form, the CDR3 reads TGTGCCAGCAGTTACTCGATTTCTGCGACTAGCGGTACGCAGTATTTT.